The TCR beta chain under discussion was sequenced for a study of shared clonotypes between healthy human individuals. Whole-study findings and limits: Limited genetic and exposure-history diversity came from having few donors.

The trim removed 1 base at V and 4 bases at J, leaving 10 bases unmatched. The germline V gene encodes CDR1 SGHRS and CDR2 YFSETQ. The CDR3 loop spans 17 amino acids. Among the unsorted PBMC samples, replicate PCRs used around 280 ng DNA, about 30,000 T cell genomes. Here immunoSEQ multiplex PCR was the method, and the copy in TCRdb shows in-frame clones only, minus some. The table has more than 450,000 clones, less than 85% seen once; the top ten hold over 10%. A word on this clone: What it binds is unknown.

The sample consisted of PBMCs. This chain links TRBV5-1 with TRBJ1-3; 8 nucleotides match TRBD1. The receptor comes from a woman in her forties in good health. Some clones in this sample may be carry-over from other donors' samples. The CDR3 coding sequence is TGCGCCAGCAGCTTGATGACAGGGGAGAAGACCGGAAACACCATATATTTT. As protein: CASSLMTGEKTGNTIYF.